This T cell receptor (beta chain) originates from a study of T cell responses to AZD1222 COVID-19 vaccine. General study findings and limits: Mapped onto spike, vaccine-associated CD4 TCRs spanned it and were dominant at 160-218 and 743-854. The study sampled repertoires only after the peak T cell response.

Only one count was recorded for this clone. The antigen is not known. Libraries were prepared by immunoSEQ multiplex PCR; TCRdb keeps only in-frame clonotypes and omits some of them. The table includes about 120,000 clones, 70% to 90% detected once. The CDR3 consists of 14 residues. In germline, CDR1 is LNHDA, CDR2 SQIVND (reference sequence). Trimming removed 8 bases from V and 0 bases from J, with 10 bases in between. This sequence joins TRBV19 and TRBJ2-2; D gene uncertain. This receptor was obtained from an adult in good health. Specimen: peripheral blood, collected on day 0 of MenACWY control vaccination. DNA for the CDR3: TGTGCCAGTTCCGGCAACGCGAACACCGGGGAGCTGTTTTTT. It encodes CASSGNANTGELFF.